Shown below are 31 T cell receptor beta chains from a single sample sequenced in a study of liver allograft versus peripheral blood T cells. The wider study: Comparisons were made between T cell receptor repertoires found in transplanted livers and those circulating in recipients' peripheral blood.

TCRdb passed the reads through MiXCR, listing each CDR3 protein once. The profile covers more than 6,000 distinct CDR3 sequences, with 15% to 20% appearing a single time and 4% to 4.5% taken by the ten largest. Receptors were obtained from a human patient who had a liver transplant. Certain T cells may be donor cells from the graft.

J is TRBJ2-7 and V is TRBV20-1; the D gene is possibly TRBD1 (5 bases). Germline CDR1 reads DFQATT; CDR2 reads SNEGSKA (reference sequence). The V and J ends lost 4 bases and 0 bases respectively, with 16 bases between them. The CDR3 runs 15 residues. CDR3 DNA: TGCAGTGCTACGTCGACTGGGGCGCCCTCCTACGAGCAGTACTTC. Translated: CSATSTGAPSYEQYF.

This clonotype is labeled as medium-sized. The chain is built from TRBV6-1 and TRBJ2-7, with TRBD2 matching 9 bases. CDR1 MNHNS and CDR2 SASEGT come from the germline V gene. This CDR3 is built from 14 residues. V gave up 6 bases and J gave up 6 bases; unmatched junction bases: 9. CDR3 bases: TGTGCCAGCAGAACAGTAGCGGGGGCGGGCGAGCAGTACTTC. The encoded protein is CASRTVAGAGEQYF.

This clonotype ranks as medium-sized (0.01 to 0.1%). The chain links TRBV19 to TRBJ1-6, with D possibly being TRBD1 (5 bases). The V gene lost 5 bases and the J gene lost 5 bases, with 7 bases spanning the gap. This CDR3 has 13 residues. Looked up from germline, CDR1 is LNHDA and CDR2 is SQIVND (reference sequence). CDR3 bases: TGTGCCAGTAGTCCCAGGGATAATTCACCCCTCCACTTT. Its protein product is CASSPRDNSPLHF.

This clonotype is labeled medium-sized (0.01 to 0.1%). V and J are TRBV7-2 and TRBJ2-1, with 8 bases aligning to TRBD2. The CDR3 runs to 16 residues. The V gene end was trimmed by 0 bases and the J gene end by 4 bases; junction bases not matched to a gene: 5. Germline lookup yields CDR1 SGHTA and CDR2 FQGNSA. The CDR3 reads CASSLATTSAYNEQFF. The CDR3 DNA reads as TGTGCCAGCAGCTTAGCGACGACTAGCGCTTACAATGAGCAGTTCTTC.

By share, this clonotype ranks as medium-sized. The V and J genes are TRBV6-6 and TRBJ2-7, with 9 bases matching TRBD1. The CDR3 runs 14 residues. Germline V gives CDR1 MNHNY, CDR2 SVGAGI (reference sequence). The V gene end was trimmed by 7 bases and the J gene end by 5 bases; junction bases not matched to a gene: 9. The DNA for the CDR3 is TGTGCCAGCACGGCGGGACAGGGAGTCGACGAGCAGTACTTC. Translation gives CASTAGQGVDEQYF.

By proportion, this clonotype is medium-sized. The rearrangement uses TRBV7-2 and TRBJ2-1; D not certain. The V end lost 4 bases, the J end lost 9 bases, and 10 bases lay between the germline ends. The CDR3 length is 12 residues. CDR1 is SGHTA, CDR2 FQGNSA, per germline. The CDR3 sequence is CASSSGLGEQFF. CDR3 nucleotide sequence: TGTGCCAGCAGCTCCGGGTTGGGTGAGCAGTTCTTC.

J is TRBJ2-2 and V is TRBV28; D not resolved. The CDR3 has 13 residues. The V end lost 3 bases, the J end lost 3 bases, and 5 bases lay between the germline ends. Germline V gene data show CDR1 as MDHEN and CDR2 as SYDVKM. The chain's CDR3 is CASSLGYTGELFF. As DNA, the CDR3 is TGTGCCAGCAGTTTGGGATACACCGGGGAGCTGTTTTTT.

The rearrangement uses TRBV19 and TRBJ1-3; no clear D gene. Germline V gene lookup returns CDR1 LNHDA and CDR2 SQIVND (reference sequence). CDR3 size: 14 residues. Trimming pared 1 base from V and 4 bases from J, leaving 8 bases between. This CDR3 is CASSIGGGGNTIYF. The CDR3, as DNA: TGTGCCAGTAGTATAGGAGGAGGGGGAAACACCATATATTTT. The full variable domain, completed using reference TRBV19 and TRBJ1-3, is DGGITQSPKYLFRKEGQNVTLSCEQNLNHDAMYWYRQDPGQGLRLIYYSQIVNDFQKGDIAEGYSVSREKKESFPLTVTSAQKNPTAFYLCASSIGGGGNTIYFGEGSWLTVV.

This sequence joins TRBV6-9 and TRBJ1-1, with D tentatively TRBD1 (6 bases). CDR1 and CDR2 from the germline V gene are MNHGY and SVAAGI. Trimming removed 7 bases at V and 3 bases at J, with 24 bases between. This CDR3 contains 17 residues. CDR3 region: CASTLNRADNQDTEAFF. Here the CDR3 DNA reads TGTGCCAGCACTCTTAACAGGGCCGATAATCAGGACACTGAAGCTTTCTTT.

By share of the sample, this clonotype is medium-sized. V gene TRBV19 combines with J gene TRBJ1-1, with D perhaps matching TRBD1 (6 bases). Germline loops: CDR1 LNHDA, CDR2 SQIVND (reference sequence). This CDR3 contains 15 residues. V was clipped by 5 bases and J by 5 bases, with 18 bases between them. The CDR3 region is CASSAAGGGRTEAFF. The CDR3 DNA is TGTGCCAGTAGTGCGGCGGGAGGGGGACGGACTGAAGCTTTCTTT.

This clonotype was detected ten times or more. The V call is TRBV5-4, the J call TRBJ2-5; D may be TRBD2 (6 bases). Germline CDR1 is SGHNT and CDR2 is YYREEE (reference sequence). This CDR3 contains 16 residues. With 4 bases removed from V and 2 bases from J, the gap between germline ends came to 18 bases. CDR3 DNA sequence: TGTGCCAGCAGCCTGGGGGTCACGGGGGAACAAGAGACCCAGTACTTC. Amino acid sequence: CASSLGVTGEQETQYF. Together with reference TRBV5-4 and TRBJ2-5, the CDR3 gives the full variable domain: ETGVTQSPTHLIKTRGQQVTLRCSSQSGHNTVSWYQQALGQGPQFIFQYYREEENGRGNFPPRFSGLQFPNYSSELNVNALELDDSALYLCASSLGVTGEQETQYFGPGTRLLVL.

By proportion, this clonotype is medium-sized. The rearrangement joins TRBV29-1 to TRBJ2-4, with TRBD1 identical over 9 bases. This CDR3 region has 11 residues. J lost 8 bases, V lost 7 bases, and 3 bases had no gene match. In germline, CDR1 is SQVTM, CDR2 ANQGSEA. CDR3 coding DNA: TGCAGCGCTAGACAGGGGGACATTCAGTACTTC. Protein: CSARQGDIQYF. Based on the CDR3 plus reference TRBV29-1 and TRBJ2-4, the full variable domain is SAVISQKPSRDICQRGTSLTIQCQVDSQVTMMFWYRQQPGQSLTLIATANQGSEATYESGFVIDKFPISRPNLTFSTLTVSNMSPEDSSIYLCSARQGDIQYFGAGTRLSVL.

This sequence joins TRBV6-2 or TRBV6-3 and TRBJ2-7; the match to TRBD1 covers 8 bases. Germline V lookup: CDR1 MNHEY, CDR2 SVGEGT. Trimming cost V 6 bases and J 5 bases; bases outside gene matches: 9. The CDR3 consists of 14 residues. CDR3 nucleotide sequence: TGTGCCAGCAGGGGTGAGACAGGGGTAGACGAGCAGTACTTC. This gives the protein CASRGETGVDEQYF.

The chain joins TRBV6-5 to TRBJ1-2; TRBD1 aligns across 9 bases. This CDR3 has 17 residues. Germline trimming cut 9 bases from V and 6 bases from J; bases unmatched to any gene: 20. Germline V gene data show CDR1 as MNHEY and CDR2 as SVGAGI. CDR3 nucleotide sequence: TGTGCCAGTAGATACGGATCGGTAACAGGGGGCAGGAATGGCTACACCTTC. Translated, it gives CASRYGSVTGGRNGYTF.

This clonotype was seen a few times. This rearrangement joins TRBV28 to TRBJ2-3; TRBD2 matches at 10 bases. Looked up from germline, CDR1 is MDHEN and CDR2 is SYDVKM. The CDR3 has 15 amino acids. Trimming cost V 6 bases and J 2 bases; bases outside gene matches: 5. The CDR3 region has the DNA TGTGCCAGCAGGGGTAGCGGGAGGCACACAGATACGCAGTATTTT. This codes for CASRGSGRHTDTQYF.

Relative to its sample, this clonotype is medium-sized. V is TRBV10-3 and J is TRBJ1-1, with D maybe TRBD1 (6 bases). V was pared by 4 bases and J by 2 bases, with 11 bases between. This CDR3 is 14 amino acids long. Germline V gene lookup returns CDR1 ENHRY and CDR2 SYGVKD. The CDR3 nucleotides read TGTGCCATCAGTGGGGGACATACCAACACTGAAGCTTTCTTT. This translates into CAISGGHTNTEAFF.

This clonotype is medium-sized within its sample. In DNA form, the CDR3 reads TGTGCCAGTAGCATCCGGGGCGGGGACACTGAAGCTTTCTTT. It codes for CASSIRGGDTEAFF. The V gene is TRBV19, the J gene TRBJ1-1, with a weak D call TRBD1 (5 bases). The germline V gene has CDR1 LNHDA and CDR2 SQIVND (reference sequence). Deletions cut 6 bases from V and 3 bases from J, with 14 bases between. The CDR3 runs 14 residues.

By share of the sample, this clonotype is medium-sized. The CDR3: CASASSDRDINYGYTF. As DNA, the CDR3 is TGTGCCAGTGCATCCAGTGACAGGGACATCAACTATGGCTACACCTTC. J is TRBJ1-2 and V is TRBV19, with 7 nucleotides matching TRBD1. CDR3 size: 16 residues. Germline CDR1 and CDR2: LNHDA and SQIVND (reference sequence). Trimming at V came to 8 bases and at J to 2 bases, leaving 14 bases not matched to a gene.

Concerning this clonotype: One base away lies a much larger clone, so this may be a sequencing read error. The chain couples TRBV6-5 to TRBJ1-5; D not resolved. The CDR3 is made up of 16 amino acids. CDR1 is MNHEY and CDR2 is SVGAGI in the germline V gene. This CDR3 reads CASSRHDPGLNQPQNF. In DNA form, the CDR3 reads TGTGCCAGCAGTCGCCATGACCCGGGCTTAAATCAGCCCCAGAATTTT.

This chain joins TRBV6-5 and TRBJ1-6; 7 positions agree with TRBD1. J gave up 9 bases and V 5 bases, and 7 bases lay outside the gene matches. Germline CDR1 MNHEY, CDR2 SVGAGI. This CDR3 spans 14 amino acids. DNA of the CDR3: TGTGCCAGCAGTCCCGGACAGGCCGTTTCACCCCTCCACTTT. It yields the protein CASSPGQAVSPLHF.

The chain carries TRBV10-3 and TRBJ1-3, with TRBD1 as a possible D gene (6 bases). From germline, CDR1 is ENHRY and CDR2 SYGVKD. This CDR3 spans 16 amino acids. Between the trimmed V and J ends, which lost 5 bases and 0 bases, there was a span of 14 bases. CDR3 residues: CAISTDSLSSGNTIYF. Here the CDR3 DNA reads TGTGCCATCAGTACGGACAGTTTGAGCTCTGGAAACACCATATATTTT.

By sample fraction, this clonotype is medium-sized (0.01 to 0.1%). The CDR3 reads CASSGGLAGVGYNEQFF. The CDR3 DNA is TGTGCCAGCAGTGGAGGACTAGCGGGAGTAGGCTACAATGAGCAGTTCTTC. The J gene is TRBJ2-1, the V gene TRBV6-5; the match to TRBD2 covers 13 bases. The trim removed 5 bases at V and 3 bases at J, leaving 7 bases unmatched. The CDR3 extends over 17 amino acids. The V gene's germline CDR1 is MNHEY and CDR2 SVGAGI.

This clonotype was counted many times. The chain is built from TRBV15 and TRBJ2-7; D is undetermined. The CDR3 loop spans 13 amino acids. The germline V gene has CDR1 LNHNV and CDR2 YYDKDF (reference sequence). Trimming took 1 base from V and 3 from J, leaving 7 bases between them. DNA for the CDR3: TGTGCCACCAGCAGAGGGGCAGGCTACGAGCAGTACTTC. Translating gives CATSRGAGYEQYF.

Many counts were recorded for this clonotype. This sequence joins TRBV6-2 or TRBV6-3 and TRBJ1-1; no clear D. In germline, CDR1 is MNHEY, CDR2 SVGEGT. V lost 6 bases and J 1 base, leaving 9 bases between the germline ends. The CDR3 contains 13 residues. This CDR3 is CASRFLPNTEAFF. The DNA of the CDR3 is TGTGCCAGCAGATTCCTACCGAACACTGAAGCTTTCTTT.

To note about this clonotype: A read error may explain this, as a much larger clone is one base away. V is TRBV7-2 and J is TRBJ2-7, with 9 bases identical to TRBD2. Losses at the gene ends were 5 bases for V and 7 bases for J; bases not matched to a gene: 12. Germline V lookup: CDR1 SGHTA, CDR2 FQGNSA. This CDR3 spans 15 amino acids. The CDR3 nucleotides read TGTGCCAGCAGCCTCATAGCGGGAGTAGATCGGGAGCAGTACTTC. Its translation: CASSLIAGVDREQYF.

By sample fraction, this clonotype is medium-sized. J is TRBJ1-4 and V is TRBV6-6; D perhaps matches TRBD1 (5 bases). Looked up from germline, CDR1 is MNHNY and CDR2 is SVGAGI (reference sequence). This CDR3 is 13 amino acids long. The CDR3 DNA follows: TGTGCGACAAGGAGGGGCCAGGGTGAAAAACTGTTTTTT. Translating it yields CATRRGQGEKLFF.

This clonotype was picked up many times. The rearrangement links TRBV14 to TRBJ1-4; 7 nucleotides line up with TRBD1. CDR3 length: 15 amino acids. Unmatched junction bases numbered 9, after V lost 5 bases and J lost 6 bases. Germline CDR1 reads SGHDN; CDR2 reads FVKESK. This CDR3 is CASSDKQGTYEKLFF. The CDR3 nucleotides read TGTGCCAGCAGCGACAAACAGGGGACTTATGAAAAACTGTTTTTT.

The V call is TRBV12-3 or TRBV12-4, the J call TRBJ1-5, with 8 bases lining up with TRBD1. The CDR3 is 15 amino acids. Trimming took 2 bases from V and 7 from J; bases not matched to a gene: 7. The CDR3 is CASSLSRGQGQPQHF. CDR3 nucleotide sequence: TGTGCCAGCAGTTTAAGCAGGGGGCAGGGGCAGCCCCAGCATTTT.

This clonotype qualifies as medium-sized (0.01 to 0.1%). The V call is TRBV7-2, the J call TRBJ2-7; D might be TRBD1 (6 bases). The CDR3 has 14 amino acids. Germline V gene data show CDR1 as SGHTA and CDR2 as FQGNSA. V lost 5 bases and J lost 4, with 15 bases in between. CDR3 residues: CASSPLGQQYEQYF. The CDR3 DNA sequence: TGTGCCAGCAGCCCGCTCGGACAGCAATACGAGCAGTACTTC.

This clonotype was seen only a few times. CDR3 in amino acids: CATGLAGQETQYF. The CDR3 DNA reads TGTGCCACCGGACTAGCGGGACAAGAGACCCAGTACTTC. The chain has TRBV10-3 and TRBJ2-5, with TRBD2 matching over 12 bases. The CDR3 is 13 residues long. V was pared by 10 bases and J by 2 bases, with 2 bases of the junction left unmatched. The germline gives CDR1 ENHRY, CDR2 SYGVKD.

On this clonotype: This may stem from a read error, because a much larger clone lies one nucleotide away. V and J are TRBV27 and TRBJ2-5; 8 bases align to TRBD1. This CDR3 has 16 amino acids. Germline assignment: CDR1 MNHEY and CDR2 SMNVEV (reference sequence). This chain's CDR3 is CTKTIRDRRQQETQYF. The CDR3 nucleotides are TGTACCAAGACGATTCGGGACAGGAGACAACAAGAGACCCAGTACTTC.